The 32 T cell receptor beta chains reported below all come from one sample, sequenced in a study of shared clonotypes between healthy human individuals. The method was immunoSEQ multiplex PCR; TCRdb's version includes in-frame clones alone and lacks a portion of them. This sample has roughly 95,000 clones, with around half found just once. Sample: PBMCs. All receptors come from a woman aged 40 to 50 in good health. Some clones in this sample may be carry-over from other donors' samples.

The chain joins TRBV5-6 to TRBJ2-3; perhaps TRBD2 as D (5 bases). The CDR3 spans 14 residues. The germline CDR1 and CDR2 sequences are SGHDT and YYEEEE. V was trimmed by 5 bases and J by 2 bases, leaving 12 bases between them. The DNA for the CDR3 is TGTGCCAGCAGGGACTCAGAGACCACAGATACGCAGTATTTT. Translated, it gives CASRDSETTDTQYF.

This clone was seen ten or more times. The CDR3 is CASSPDRTNTGELFF. CDR3 DNA sequence: TGCGCCAGCAGCCCCGACAGGACTAACACCGGGGAGCTGTTTTTT. This sequence joins TRBV5-1 and TRBJ2-2; maybe TRBD1 (6 bases). Germline V gene data show CDR1 as SGHRS and CDR2 as YFSETQ. The CDR3 has 15 residues. The V gene lost 4 bases and the J gene lost 2 bases, with 12 bases spanning the gap.

This clone was seen more than once but under ten times. The chain uses TRBV6-1 and TRBJ2-7; D uncertain. The CDR3 consists of 13 residues. Looked up from germline, CDR1 is MNHNS and CDR2 is SASEGT. V was trimmed by 7 bases and J by 3 bases, leaving 13 bases between them. The DNA of the CDR3 is TGTGCCAGCACCTCATCCGGCTTCTACGAGCAGTACTTC. It encodes CASTSSGFYEQYF.

The rearrangement joins TRBV4-3 to TRBJ2-7, with D unclear. CDR3 length equals 14 residues. The germline V gene encodes CDR1 LGHNA and CDR2 YSLEER. The V end lost 0 bases, the J end lost 2 bases, and 8 bases lay between the germline ends. The CDR3 nucleotides read TGCGCCAGCAGCCAAGAGGTCAGACCCTACGAGCAGTACTTC. Protein sequence: CASSQEVRPYEQYF.

The rearrangement links TRBV4-2 to TRBJ1-5; 8 nucleotides agree with TRBD1. Germline loops: CDR1 LGHNA, CDR2 YNFKEQ. The CDR3 has 17 amino acids. V dropped 2 bases and J dropped 2; count of bases not matched to a gene: 8. The CDR3 sequence: CASSQKPTGDGNQPQHF. The CDR3 DNA follows: TGTGCCAGCAGCCAAAAACCGACAGGGGACGGCAATCAGCCCCAGCATTTT.

This clone was recorded a few times. V and J are TRBV5-6 and TRBJ2-1, with a weak D call TRBD1 (5 bases). The CDR3 covers 14 residues. Per germline, CDR1 SGHDT and CDR2 YYEEEE. V dropped 1 base and J dropped 9 bases, with 14 bases sitting between them. The CDR3 is CASSLWTRVGEQFF. DNA for the CDR3: TGTGCCAGCAGCTTGTGGACACGGGTAGGTGAGCAGTTCTTC. Full variable domain (outside the CDR3, taken from reference TRBV5-6 and TRBJ2-1): DAGVTQSPTHLIKTRGQQVTLRCSPKSGHDTVSWYQQALGQGPQFIFQYYEEEERQRGNFPDRFSGHQFPNYSSELNVNALLLGDSALYLCASSLWTRVGEQFFGPGTRLTVL.

This clone is medium-sized (0.01 to 0.1%) by share. The J gene is TRBJ2-3, the V gene TRBV29-1, with D possibly TRBD2 on 6 matching bases. This CDR3 is 14 amino acids long. CDR1 is SQVTM, CDR2 ANQGSEA, per germline. The ends were cut back, 4 bases at V and 2 bases at J, with 13 bases in the middle. The CDR3 DNA is TGCAGCGTTGGAGCGGGTACAGCCACAGATACGCAGTATTTT. It specifies CSVGAGTATDTQYF.

This chain connects TRBV27 to TRBJ2-7; 9 bases agree with TRBD2. CDR1 and CDR2 (germline): MNHEY, SMNVEV (reference sequence). The CDR3 has 13 amino acids. V gave up 10 bases and J gave up 3 bases; unmatched junction bases: 7. The CDR3 DNA reads TGTGCCACCGAGGGACTAGCCCTCTACGAGCAGTACTTC. Encoded protein: CATEGLALYEQYF.

The chain joins TRBV7-3 to TRBJ2-2; TRBD1 aligns across 8 bases. The trim removed 5 bases at V and 5 bases at J, leaving 10 bases unmatched. There are 16 residues in the CDR3. Germline CDR1 SGHTA, CDR2 FQGTGA. The CDR3 loop reads CASSPNQGARTGELFF. CDR3 DNA sequence: TGTGCCAGCAGCCCAAACCAGGGGGCTCGGACCGGGGAGCTGTTTTTT.

This clone appeared many times. The chain is built from TRBV6-1 and TRBJ2-4; weak D call: TRBD2 (6 bases). This CDR3 is built from 14 residues. Germline CDR1 and CDR2: MNHNS and SASEGT. Trimming left V 2 bases short and J 6 bases short, with 11 bases between. CDR3: CASSEKAEGNIQYF. As DNA, the CDR3 is TGTGCCAGCAGTGAAAAGGCGGAGGGAAACATTCAGTACTTC.

The rearrangement links TRBV4-3 to TRBJ2-3; perhaps TRBD2 as D (6 bases). This CDR3 spans 16 amino acids. Trimming took off 1 base at V and 1 base at J, with 12 bases between the two ends. The germline gives CDR1 LGHNA, CDR2 YSLEER. CDR3 loop: CASSQVFGGGTDTQYF. The CDR3 nucleotides read TGCGCCAGCAGCCAAGTATTCGGAGGGGGCACAGATACGCAGTATTTT.

About this clone itself: This probably arose from a read error, given a far larger clone one base away. The conserved phenylalanine or tryptophan is not found at the CDR3 terminus, so this likely reflects a read error. J is TRBJ2-7 and V is TRBV7-9; D is perhaps TRBD2 (5 bases). From germline, CDR1 is SEHNR and CDR2 FQNEAQ (reference sequence). The CDR3 loop spans 18 amino acids. Trimming left V 2 bases short and J 7 bases short, with 27 bases between. The CDR3, as DNA: TGTGCCAGCAGCTTATCTCCTTTGGGAGTCGATTTCCTACGTGAGCAGTACTCC. Protein product: CASSLSPLGVDFLREQYS.

The chain links TRBV5-1 to TRBJ2-5, with 8 bases that match TRBD2. CDR1 and CDR2 from the germline V gene are SGHRS and YFSETQ. Trimming at V came to 4 bases and at J to 5 bases, leaving 7 bases not matched to a gene. This CDR3 spans 14 amino acids. This chain's CDR3 is CASSQLAAAETQYF. CDR3 DNA: TGCGCCAGCAGCCAACTAGCGGCAGCGGAGACCCAGTACTTC.

This clone came up a few times. This chain connects TRBV2 to TRBJ1-3, with D uncertain. The germline V and J ends were trimmed by 7 bases and 7 bases, with 14 bases remaining between them. CDR1 SNHLY and CDR2 FYNNEI come from the germline V gene. The CDR3 extends over 13 amino acids. CDR3 amino acids: CASTLYQVNTIYF. CDR3 coding DNA: TGTGCCAGCACTCTTTACCAAGTCAACACCATATATTTT.

The sample holds many counts of this clone. The chain uses TRBV29-1 and TRBJ1-1, with 9 nucleotides matching TRBD1. The CDR3 is 15 residues long. J was trimmed by 4 bases and V by 2 bases; bases with no gene match: 8. CDR1 is SQVTM, CDR2 ANQGSEA, per germline. The CDR3 spells CSVEFTGGLFTEAFF. In nucleotides, the CDR3 is TGCAGCGTTGAATTTACAGGGGGCCTTTTCACTGAAGCTTTCTTT.

The chain is built from TRBV4-1 and TRBJ2-1; 10 bases line up with TRBD2. Trimming removed 4 bases from V and 5 bases from J; junction bases left unmatched: 11. In germline, CDR1 is MGHRA, CDR2 YSYEKL. The CDR3 consists of 17 residues. Here the CDR3 reads CASSLPNSGRWNNEQFF. As DNA, the CDR3 is TGCGCCAGCAGCCTCCCGAATAGCGGGAGGTGGAACAATGAGCAGTTCTTC.

V and J are TRBV7-8 and TRBJ2-3, with unresolved D. Per germline, CDR1 SGHVS and CDR2 FQNEAQ. The CDR3 contains 11 residues. Trimming took 7 bases from V and 2 from J, leaving 4 bases between them. Here the CDR3 DNA reads TGTGCCAGCACGTCCACAGATACGCAGTATTTT. This sequence encodes CASTSTDTQYF.

There are a few counts of this clone. A far more abundant clone sits one base away, making this likely a read error. V and J are TRBV5-1 and TRBJ2-7; D is possibly TRBD2 (5 bases). CDR1 is SGHRS and CDR2 is YFSETQ in the germline V gene. This CDR3 comprises 11 residues. The CDR3 is CASSAGVERYF. For the CDR3, the DNA is TGCGCCAGCAGCGCCGGGGTCGAGCGGTACTTC. Full variable domain (remainder filled in from reference TRBV5-1 and TRBJ2-7): KAGVTQTPRYLIKTRGQQVTLSCSPISGHRSVSWYQQTPGQGLQFLFEYFSETQRNKGNFPGRFSGRQFSNSRSEMNVSTLELGDSALYLCASSAGVERYFGPGTRLTVT.

CDR3 loop: CASSLDRADTGELFF. CDR3 DNA: TGTGCCAGCAGCTTAGACAGGGCCGACACCGGGGAGCTGTTTTTT. The gene calls are TRBV7-9 and TRBJ2-2; D is perhaps TRBD1 (6 bases). This CDR3 is built from 15 residues. Trimming stripped 1 base from V and 3 bases from J, with 9 bases between. Germline CDR1 SEHNR, CDR2 FQNEAQ (reference sequence). The full variable domain, in which reference TRBV7-9 and TRBJ2-2 provide the parts outside the CDR3, is DTGVSQNPRHKITKRGQNVTFRCDPISEHNRLYWYRQTLGQGPEFLTYFQNEAQLEKSRLLSDRFSAERPKGSFSTLEIQRTEQGDSAMYLCASSLDRADTGELFFGEGSRLTVL.

The chain combines TRBV5-4 with TRBJ2-1; D possibly corresponds to TRBD1 (6 bases). With 4 bases removed from V and 9 bases from J, the gap between germline ends came to 20 bases. CDR3 length: 15 residues. Germline CDR1 is SGHNT and CDR2 is YYREEE (reference sequence). The CDR3 spells CASSRPGQGWGEQFF. CDR3 DNA sequence: TGTGCCAGCAGCCGTCCGGGGCAGGGGTGGGGTGAGCAGTTCTTC.

There are many counts of this clone. CDR3 DNA sequence: TGCAGCGTTGAGGAGGGTAGCTCCTACGAGCAGTACTTC. Protein: CSVEEGSSYEQYF. The chain links TRBV29-1 to TRBJ2-7; possibly TRBD2 for D (6 bases). Germline-derived CDR1 and CDR2 are SQVTM and ANQGSEA. This CDR3 is built from 13 residues. Trimming stripped 3 bases from V and 0 bases from J, with 9 bases between.

The V and J genes are TRBV28 and TRBJ2-7, with 7 bases lining up with TRBD2. The CDR3 is 15 residues long. Germline lookup yields CDR1 MDHEN and CDR2 SYDVKM. V shed 6 bases and J 0 bases; nucleotides not matched to a gene: 8. CDR3 coding DNA: TGTGCCAGCAGACCAAGCGGGATAAACTCCTACGAGCAGTACTTC. Amino acids: CASRPSGINSYEQYF.

The chain joins TRBV30 to TRBJ2-4, with D uncertain. Trimming took off 1 base at V and 0 bases at J, with 13 bases between the two ends. The germline V gene has CDR1 GTSNPN and CDR2 SVGIG (reference sequence). The CDR3 runs 16 residues. The CDR3 coding sequence is TGTGCCTGGAGTGAGAGTTACGCCGTAGCCAAAAACATTCAGTACTTC. Amino acid sequence: CAWSESYAVAKNIQYF.

This clone was counted between two and nine times. As DNA, the CDR3 is TGTGCCAGCAGTGAGGGGGCCCCTAGCAATCAGCCCCAGCATTTT. It codes for CASSEGAPSNQPQHF. This chain links TRBV2 with TRBJ1-5, with D tentatively TRBD1 (6 bases). The CDR3 sequence is 15 residues long. V was pared by 3 bases and J by 0 bases, with 9 bases between. CDR1 and CDR2 (germline): SNHLY, FYNNEI.

J is TRBJ2-1 and V is TRBV30, with 8 bases fitting TRBD1. V shed 0 bases and J 8 bases; nucleotides not matched to a gene: 6. Germline loops: CDR1 GTSNPN, CDR2 SVGIG (reference sequence). The CDR3 is 14 residues long. The CDR3 reads CAWSVRTGWDEQFF. The CDR3, as DNA: TGTGCCTGGAGTGTGAGGACAGGGTGGGATGAGCAGTTCTTC. The whole variable domain, remainder taken from reference TRBV30 and TRBJ2-1, is SQTIHQWPATLVQPVGSPLSLECTVEGTSNPNLYWYRQAAGRGLQLLFYSVGIGQISSEVPQNLSASRPQDRQFILSSKKLLLSDSGFYLCAWSVRTGWDEQFFGPGTRLTVL.

The chain couples TRBV7-9 to TRBJ2-1; 12 nucleotides align to TRBD2. This CDR3 has 14 amino acids. Germline assignment: CDR1 SEHNR and CDR2 FQNEAQ (reference sequence). With 2 bases clipped from V and 7 bases from J, the junction kept 0 bases outside the gene matches. DNA of the CDR3: TGTGCCAGCAGCTTACTAGCGGGGGGGAATGAGCAGTTCTTC. Translating gives CASSLLAGGNEQFF.

The count of this clone is one. The chain links TRBV29-1 to TRBJ1-1, with 7 bases aligning to TRBD1. Germline lookup yields CDR1 SQVTM and CDR2 ANQGSEA. Unmatched junction bases numbered 3, after V lost 5 bases and J lost 0 bases. The length of the CDR3 is 13 residues. The chain's CDR3 is CSVLTGMNTEAFF. The CDR3 region has the DNA TGCAGCGTTCTGACAGGGATGAACACTGAAGCTTTCTTT. Combining the CDR3 with reference TRBV29-1 and TRBJ1-1 gives the whole variable domain SAVISQKPSRDICQRGTSLTIQCQVDSQVTMMFWYRQQPGQSLTLIATANQGSEATYESGFVIDKFPISRPNLTFSTLTVSNMSPEDSSIYLCSVLTGMNTEAFFGQGTRLTVV.

V usage is TRBV11-2 and J usage is TRBJ2-7; D not resolved. The length of the CDR3 is 18 residues. The V gene lost 4 bases and the J gene lost 1 base, with 23 bases spanning the gap. The germline V gene has CDR1 SGHAT and CDR2 FQNNGV. CDR3 DNA sequence: TGTGCCAGCAGCTCCATCCGATCCCCTGGCCTGGGGTCCTACGAGCAGTACTTC. Translated: CASSSIRSPGLGSYEQYF.

This rearrangement joins TRBV28 to TRBJ2-7, with D possibly being TRBD2 (6 bases). Germline CDR1 reads MDHEN; CDR2 reads SYDVKM. The length of the CDR3 is 14 residues. V gave up 5 bases and J gave up 2 bases, with 13 bases separating them. CDR3 in DNA: TGTGCCAGCAGTACTAGCTCGGGCGCCTACGAGCAGTACTTC. Its translation is CASSTSSGAYEQYF.

This clone was counted a single time. The rearrangement uses TRBV6-5 and TRBJ2-7, with no clear D. V shed 0 bases and J shed 7 bases, with 10 bases lying between them. Germline CDR1 reads MNHEY; CDR2 reads SVGAGI. The CDR3 is 13 amino acids. CDR3 residues: CASSYSRSSEQYF. Here the CDR3 DNA reads TGTGCCAGCAGTTACTCGCGAAGTAGTGAGCAGTACTTC.

V usage is TRBV28 and J usage is TRBJ1-2, with 7 bases that match TRBD1. The CDR3 spans 15 residues. V lost 5 bases, J lost 1 base, and 7 bases stayed unmatched. Germline values: CDR1 MDHEN, CDR2 SYDVKM. Here the CDR3 reads CASSLPGGLNYGYTF. The CDR3, as DNA: TGTGCCAGCAGTCTCCCAGGGGGGCTTAACTATGGCTACACCTTC.

V gene TRBV5-4 combines with J gene TRBJ1-1, with TRBD1 identical over 9 bases. This CDR3 is built from 15 residues. J was trimmed by 4 bases and V by 1 base; bases with no gene match: 5. The germline CDR1 and CDR2 sequences are SGHNT and YYREEE (reference sequence). The CDR3 spells CASSLTGGLGTEAFF. The CDR3 nucleotides are TGTGCCAGCAGCTTGACAGGGGGCTTGGGCACTGAAGCTTTCTTT.